This T cell receptor (beta chain) stems from a study of early T cells in non-severe SARS-CoV-2 infection. TCRdb recomputed calls from the 5' RACE reads with MiXCR, one row per CDR3 protein. Here the sample spans 60,000 to 75,000 distinct CDR3 sequences, 9% to 10% being singletons. V was pared by 2 bases and J by 2 bases, with 6 bases between. The length of the CDR3 is 13 residues. V and J are TRBV12-3 or TRBV12-4 and TRBJ1-1; D is uncertain. Source: whole blood, taken at baseline. The source is an adult who was a healthcare worker with PCR-confirmed SARS-CoV-2 infection or an uninfected control (not recorded which). CDR3 coding DNA: TGTGCCAGCAGTTTAAGGGAAAACACTGAAGCTTTCTTT. It specifies CASSLRENTEAFF.